These T cell receptor beta chains were read from a single sample in a study of radiotherapy plus CTLA-4 blockade in lung cancer. Generated by immunoSEQ multiplex PCR, the TCRdb table keeps only in-frame clones and is missing some. The table lists roughly 51,000 clones, approximately 86% of them singletons. The sequenced sample was peripheral blood, obtained from a patient treated with radiotherapy plus ipilimumab. The receptors derive from a human donor with non-small cell lung cancer that progressed on radiotherapy plus ipilimumab. Some clones in this sample may be carry-over from other donors' samples. Each CDR3 is given with its conserved first and last residue. D genes are given only for firm matches. The listing skips clone size in some rows; elsewhere it reads once, few, many or a size class.

CDR3aa,CDR3nt,v_gene,j_gene,abundance,d_gene
CASSLNRGWDIQYF,TGTGCCAGCAGCTTAAACCGGGGATGGGACATTCAGTACTTC,TRBV11-3,TRBJ2-4,-,-
CASSQNYGMGRREQFF,TGCGCCAGCAGCCAGAACTACGGGATGGGGAGACGTGAGCAGTTCTTC,TRBV4-3,TRBJ2-1,-,-
CASKLAGGVEQFF,TGCGCCAGCAAACTAGCGGGAGGGGTTGAGCAGTTCTTC,TRBV10-2,TRBJ2-1,few,TRBD2
CSVGGEGSNIQYF,TGCAGCGTCGGAGGGGAGGGTAGTAACATTCAGTACTTC,TRBV29-1,TRBJ2-4,-,TRBD2
CASSLADRVGAELFF,TGCGCCAGCAGCTTGGCCGACAGGGTAGGGGCGGAGCTGTTTTTT,TRBV5-1,TRBJ2-2,-,TRBD1
CASSPYLTEPGGGYTF,TGTGCCAGCTCACCTTACTTGACAGAGCCGGGGGGTGGCTACACCTTC,TRBV18,TRBJ1-2,-,-
CASSIGVGGNEQYF,TGTGCCAGTAGTATAGGAGTGGGGGGTAACGAGCAGTACTTC,TRBV19,TRBJ2-7,-,-
CASSVGSEGEQFF,TGTGCCAGCAGCGTAGGAAGTGAGGGTGAGCAGTTCTTC,TRBV9,TRBJ2-1,-,-
CASSLDGRILIKETQYF,TGCGCCAGCAGCTTGGACGGCAGGATATTAATTAAAGAGACCCAGTACTTC,TRBV5-1,TRBJ2-5,-,-
CSVARGAEQFF,TGCAGCGTGGCCAGGGGGGCTGAGCAGTTCTTC,TRBV29-1,TRBJ2-1,-,-
CASSLEGTEYNQPQHF,TGTGCCAGCAGCTTAGAGGGGACAGAGTATAATCAGCCCCAGCATTTT,TRBV7-6,TRBJ1-5,-,TRBD1
CATSGTTNTGELFF,TGTGCCACCTCCGGGACTACTAACACCGGGGAGCTGTTTTTT,TRBV6-5,TRBJ2-2,-,TRBD2
CASPPDGAYEQYF,TGTGCCAGCCCTCCGGACGGGGCCTACGAGCAGTACTTC,TRBV6-1,TRBJ2-7,-,-
CATLRLEGDEQYF,TGTGCCACCCTAAGACTAGAAGGTGACGAGCAGTACTTC,TRBV6-6,TRBJ2-7,-,-
CASSLRGLGGEKLFF,TGTGCCAGCAGTTTACGGGGACTGGGGGGTGAAAAACTGTTTTTT,TRBV27,TRBJ1-4,-,-
CASSELGDTEAFF,TGCGCCAGCAGTGAGCTCGGGGACACTGAAGCTTTCTTT,TRBV10-2,TRBJ1-1,-,-
CASREGSLDEQYF,TGTGCCAGCAGGGAGGGGAGTCTCGACGAGCAGTACTTC,TRBV6-1,TRBJ2-7,few,-
CASSPNLAAYEQYF,TGTGCCAGCAGCCCCAACCTAGCGGCATACGAGCAGTACTTC,TRBV7-7,TRBJ2-7,-,TRBD2
CASSLVRGFGLGNEQFF,TGTGCCAGCAGCTTAGTAAGGGGTTTCGGACTAGGAAATGAGCAGTTCTTC,TRBV7-9,TRBJ2-1,-,TRBD2
CASSLARDNEQFF,TGTGCCAGCAGCTTAGCTCGGGACAATGAGCAGTTCTTC,TRBV7-6,TRBJ2-1,-,-
CASSRDRGPYEQYF,TGTGCCAGCAGCCGTGACAGGGGGCCCTACGAGCAGTACTTC,TRBV28,TRBJ2-7,-,TRBD1
CASSPQRQGDGYTF,TGTGCCAGCTCACCTCAACGACAGGGTGACGGCTACACCTTC,TRBV18,TRBJ1-2,once,TRBD1
CASGSRQDTDTQYF,TGTGCTAGTGGTTCCCGACAAGACACAGATACGCAGTATTTT,TRBV12-5,TRBJ2-3,-,-
CASSEWTSGATYEQYF,TGTGCCAGCAGTGAATGGACTAGCGGGGCGACCTACGAGCAGTACTTC,TRBV6-1,TRBJ2-7,-,TRBD2
CASSYFDEQFF,TGTGCCAGCAGTTACTTCGATGAGCAGTTCTTC,TRBV6-6,TRBJ2-1,-,-
CAGPTGAGYGYTF,TGTGCCGGCCCAACAGGGGCGGGGTATGGCTACACCTTC,TRBV30,TRBJ1-2,-,TRBD1
CASSLVGLAGTEQFF,TGCGCCAGCAGCTTGGTCGGACTAGCGGGAACTGAGCAGTTCTTC,TRBV5-1,TRBJ2-1,-,TRBD2
CASSVFPGQGGTEAFF,TGTGCCAGCAGCGTATTTCCGGGACAGGGGGGCACTGAAGCTTTCTTT,TRBV9,TRBJ1-1,-,TRBD1
CATLVDRGHTGELFF,TGTGCCACCCTAGTAGACAGGGGGCACACCGGGGAGCTGTTTTTT,TRBV2,TRBJ2-2,-,TRBD1
CASSLGQGGSTEAFF,TGCGCCAGCAGCTTGGGACAGGGTGGGAGCACTGAAGCTTTCTTT,TRBV5-1,TRBJ1-1,-,TRBD1
CASSFQGSNYGYTF,TGTGCCAGCAGTTTCCAGGGGAGTAACTATGGCTACACCTTC,TRBV27,TRBJ1-2,-,-
CATSPSGHSYEQYF,TGTGCCACCAGCCCGTCCGGACACTCCTACGAGCAGTACTTC,TRBV15,TRBJ2-7,-,-
CASSIGLLMNTGELFF,TGTGCCAGTAGTATTGGTCTTCTAATGAACACCGGGGAGCTGTTTTTT,TRBV19,TRBJ2-2,-,-
CASSHRDDSRNQPQHF,TGTGCCAGCAGCCACAGGGACGACTCTCGCAATCAGCCCCAGCATTTT,TRBV21-1,TRBJ1-5,-,-
CASGEGRNDYEQYF,TGCGCCAGCGGGGAGGGGCGCAACGACTACGAGCAGTACTTC,TRBV5-1,TRBJ2-7,-,TRBD2
CASSRDRSYEQYF,TGTGCCAGCAGCCGGGACAGATCTTACGAGCAGTACTTC,TRBV7-6,TRBJ2-7,-,TRBD1
CAIRLGLAGNNEQFF,TGTGCCATCAGGCTCGGACTAGCGGGTAACAATGAGCAGTTCTTC,TRBV10-3,TRBJ2-1,few,TRBD2
CASSPGTSGFNEQFF,TGTGCCAGCAGCCCCGGGACTAGCGGATTCAATGAGCAGTTCTTC,TRBV7-7,TRBJ2-1,once,TRBD2